This TCR beta chain was identified during a study of technical replicates of blood from a handful of donors. Libraries were prepared by immunoSEQ multiplex PCR; TCRdb keeps only in-frame clonotypes and omits some of them. The repertoire holds roughly 76,000 clones, with over 90% as singletons. Germline lookup yields CDR1 MNHEY and CDR2 SMNVEV (reference sequence). The CDR3 is made up of 13 amino acids. The V and J ends lost 2 bases and 7 bases respectively, with 9 bases between them. The sequence derives from a human donor in good health. Sequencing input: T cells isolated from PBMCs. The chain recombines TRBV27 with TRBJ2-4, with D maybe TRBD1 (5 bases). CDR3 loop: CASSLTGWNIQYF. For the CDR3, the DNA is TGTGCCAGCAGTTTAACAGGATGGAACATTCAGTACTTC.